Listed here are 23 T cell receptor beta chains from one sample, sequenced in a study of cytomegalovirus exposure and HLA in healthy donors (dated by TCRdb to 2015 to 2018). Libraries were made using the immunoSEQ multiplex PCR assay. For the multiplex PCR, a mixture combining 60 forward primers for TCR Vbeta segments and 13 reverse primers for TCR Jbeta segments was used. TCRdb stores this immuneACCESS table with in-frame sequences only. Part of the clones is absent; in the studies checked, under half of the shortfall reflects unresolved V genes, and no reason is known for the rest. In this sample the table shows 75,000 to 100,000 clones, roughly three quarters of which occur a single time. Under 20% of the sample rests with the top ten. Sequenced: PBMCs. Receptor source: a woman aged 60-70 years in good health and CMV-seropositive.

The chain joins TRBV5-8 to TRBJ1-2, with 8 nucleotides matching TRBD1. With 0 bases clipped from V and 8 bases from J, the junction kept 9 bases outside the gene matches. CDR3 length: 15 amino acids. The germline CDR1 and CDR2 sequences are SGHTS and YDEGEE. The CDR3 protein is CASSLVSTGEEGYTF. DNA for the CDR3: TGTGCCAGCAGCTTGGTTTCGACAGGGGAAGAGGGCTACACCTTC.

This chain links TRBV25-1 with TRBJ1-2, with 12 bases matching TRBD1. Germline-derived CDR1 and CDR2 are MGHDK and SYGVNS. This CDR3 is 17 amino acids long. Trimming took 6 bases from V and 0 from J; bases not matched to a gene: 8. CDR3 nucleotides: TGTGCCAGCAGGAAGGGGACAGGGGGCTTGGCTAACTATGGCTACACCTTC. Its translation is CASRKGTGGLANYGYTF.

This rearrangement joins TRBV5-1 to TRBJ1-4; possible D gene TRBD1, 6 bases. V was cut by 5 bases and J by 3 bases, with 8 bases left in between. Germline values: CDR1 SGHRS, CDR2 YFSETQ. This CDR3 contains 13 residues. This CDR3 reads CASRDSANEKLFF. The CDR3 nucleotides read TGCGCCAGCAGGGACAGCGCTAATGAAAAACTGTTTTTT.

The chain carries TRBV27 and TRBJ2-1; TRBD1 matches 8 bases. V lost 4 bases to trimming and J lost 2 bases; unmatched junction nucleotides: 7. The CDR3 covers 16 residues. Germline V gene lookup returns CDR1 MNHEY and CDR2 SMNVEV (reference sequence). DNA of the CDR3: TGTGCCAGCAGTTCGATACAGGGGGGACCCTACAATGAGCAGTTCTTC. Translation: CASSSIQGGPYNEQFF.

CDR3 protein: CASTEGVQPQHF. In nucleotides, the CDR3 is TGTGCCAGCACAGAAGGGGTACAGCCCCAGCATTTT. This chain joins TRBV2 and TRBJ1-5; a weak D match, TRBD1 (5 bases). V lost 7 bases and J 7 bases, leaving 11 bases between the germline ends. The CDR3 has 12 amino acids. Per the germline V gene, CDR1 is SNHLY and CDR2 is FYNNEI.

The chain joins TRBV11-3 to TRBJ2-7; 7 bases map to TRBD1. Germline trimming cut 1 base from V and 2 bases from J; bases unmatched to any gene: 5. This CDR3 has 15 amino acids. Looked up from germline, CDR1 is SGHNT and CDR2 is YENEEA. The CDR3: CASSLGRQGTYEQYF. CDR3 nucleotide sequence: TGTGCCAGCAGCTTAGGCCGACAGGGAACCTACGAGCAGTACTTC.

The chain carries TRBV11-2 and TRBJ2-7; TRBD1 matches 8 bases. V dropped 5 bases and J dropped 2; count of bases not matched to a gene: 11. There are 16 residues in the CDR3. The V gene's germline CDR1 is SGHAT and CDR2 FQNNGV. CDR3 loop: CASSPISRTGTYEQYF. DNA of the CDR3: TGTGCCAGCAGCCCGATCAGCCGGACAGGGACCTACGAGCAGTACTTC.

The genes are TRBV2 and TRBJ2-5, with TRBD1 matching 8 bases. The CDR3 sequence is 13 residues long. Germline V gives CDR1 SNHLY, CDR2 FYNNEI. The J segment lost 4 bases and the V segment lost 4 bases, leaving 2 bases of the junction unmatched. The chain's CDR3 is CASSGDRRETQYF. CDR3 DNA: TGTGCCAGCAGTGGGGACAGGCGAGAGACCCAGTACTTC.

The chain recombines TRBV10-3 with TRBJ2-7; no reliable D call. Per germline, CDR1 ENHRY and CDR2 SYGVKD. Trimming took 0 bases from V and 7 from J, leaving 16 bases between them. The CDR3 spans 15 residues. The CDR3 nucleotides read TGTGCCATCAGTGAGTCGAACGGGTGGGTTAGGGAGCAGTACTTC. This codes for CAISESNGWVREQYF.

This sequence joins TRBV4-1 and TRBJ2-3; TRBD1 matches 7 bases. CDR3 length: 17 amino acids. Germline values: CDR1 MGHRA, CDR2 YSYEKL. V shed 4 bases, J shed 0 bases, and the junction held 10 bases outside the gene matches. The CDR3 protein is CASSPTPGTVSTDTQYF. The CDR3 nucleotides are TGCGCCAGCAGCCCTACCCCTGGGACAGTCAGCACAGATACGCAGTATTTT.

The CDR3 coding sequence is TGTGCCAGTATCCGGCGGCTTGGCTACACCTTC. As protein: CASIRRLGYTF. J is TRBJ1-2 and V is TRBV19; no clear D. Germline V gene data show CDR1 as LNHDA and CDR2 as SQIVND (reference sequence). The length of the CDR3 is 11 residues. V was cut by 7 bases and J by 7 bases, with 10 bases left in between.

This clone was picked up a small number of times. This sequence joins TRBV19 and TRBJ1-2; weak D call: TRBD1 (6 bases). The CDR3 runs 13 residues. The germline gives CDR1 LNHDA, CDR2 SQIVND (reference sequence). V was shortened by 7 bases and J by 4 bases, with 13 bases between the two germline ends. The CDR3 DNA reads as TGTGCCAGTAAACACGACAGGCGCTATGGCTACACCTTC. Its protein is CASKHDRRYGYTF.

As regards this clone: Relative to the germline gene, one junction end is altered; a read error may explain this. The J gene is TRBJ2-5, the V gene TRBV7-8, with D hard to call. The germline V gene has CDR1 SGHVS and CDR2 FQNEAQ. The CDR3 totals 16 residues. CDR3 protein: CASSPLLRRDQEAQYF. The CDR3 DNA reads as TGTGCCAGCAGTCCCCTCCTTCGTCGCGACCAAGAGGCCCAGTACTTC.

This clone appeared a few times. The chain joins TRBV5-1 to TRBJ1-1; 7 bases are a match to TRBD1. This CDR3 has 13 residues. Germline values: CDR1 SGHRS, CDR2 YFSETQ. V lost 4 bases to trimming and J lost 3 bases; unmatched junction nucleotides: 3. The CDR3: CASSSTGDTEAFF. CDR3 DNA sequence: TGCGCCAGCAGCAGTACAGGGGACACTGAAGCTTTCTTT.

This chain uses TRBV5-4 with TRBJ2-1, with D perhaps TRBD1 (7 bases). V was trimmed by 3 bases and J by 2 bases, leaving 15 bases between them. Germline V CDR1 and CDR2: SGHNT, YYREEE (reference sequence). The CDR3 spans 16 residues. The CDR3 sequence is CASSWGGGQAYNEQFF. Here the CDR3 DNA reads TGTGCCAGCAGCTGGGGAGGTGGACAGGCCTACAATGAGCAGTTCTTC. The whole variable domain, filled in from reference TRBV5-4 and TRBJ2-1, reads ETGVTQSPTHLIKTRGQQVTLRCSSQSGHNTVSWYQQALGQGPQFIFQYYREEENGRGNFPPRFSGLQFPNYSSELNVNALELDDSALYLCASSWGGGQAYNEQFFGPGTRLTVL.

The chain joins TRBV6-6 to TRBJ2-1; tentatively, D is TRBD1 (6 bases). Germline V CDR1 and CDR2: MNHNY, SVGAGI (reference sequence). The V end lost 7 bases, the J end lost 3 bases, and 10 bases lay between the germline ends. The length of the CDR3 is 13 residues. The CDR3 is CASKGQSYNEQFF. The CDR3 coding sequence is TGTGCCAGCAAAGGACAGAGCTACAATGAGCAGTTCTTC.

This chain links TRBV6-1 with TRBJ1-2; 9 nucleotides line up with TRBD1. CDR1 and CDR2 from the germline V gene are MNHNS and SASEGT. The V and J ends lost 7 bases and 7 bases, in that order; junction bases with no gene match: 7. The CDR3 spans 13 residues. The CDR3 region is CASTEGQGVGYTF. In DNA, the CDR3 is TGTGCCAGCACCGAGGGACAGGGTGTTGGCTACACCTTC.

This chain joins TRBV19 and TRBJ2-1, with TRBD1 as a possible D gene (6 bases). The CDR3 extends over 15 amino acids. Germline V gene lookup returns CDR1 LNHDA and CDR2 SQIVND (reference sequence). V lost 7 bases and J 4 bases, leaving 17 bases between the germline ends. Written as DNA, the CDR3 is TGTGCCAGTACCGGGACACTTCTCAGTTACAATGAGCAGTTCTTC. It yields the protein CASTGTLLSYNEQFF.

This rearrangement joins TRBV28 to TRBJ2-1; no clear D gene. The CDR3 contains 15 residues. The germline V gene has CDR1 MDHEN and CDR2 SYDVKM. Trimming stripped 5 bases from V and 0 bases from J, with 11 bases between. The DNA of the CDR3 is TGTGCCAGCAGTCCATACTTTAACTCCTACAATGAGCAGTTCTTC. Translating gives CASSPYFNSYNEQFF.

This chain uses TRBV18 with TRBJ1-2, with 8 bases lining up with TRBD1. V dropped 6 bases and J dropped 8; count of bases not matched to a gene: 8. Germline CDR1 KGHSH, CDR2 LQKENI. CDR3 length equals 13 residues. CDR3 DNA: TGTGCCAGCTCCCCCGGGACAGGTGGGGGCTACACCTTC. Translation: CASSPGTGGGYTF.

The chain uses TRBV2 and TRBJ1-2; no clear D. CDR1 is SNHLY, CDR2 FYNNEI, per germline. V was shortened by 3 bases and J by 5 bases, with 10 bases between the two germline ends. The CDR3 spans 13 residues. The CDR3 reads CASSDNPGYGYTF. CDR3 bases: TGTGCCAGCAGTGATAATCCAGGTTATGGCTACACCTTC. The full variable domain, rest sourced from reference TRBV2 and TRBJ1-2, is EPEVTQTPSHQVTQMGQEVILRCVPISNHLYFYWYRQILGQKVEFLVSFYNNEISEKSEIFDDQFSVERPDGSNFTLKIRSTKLEDSAMYFCASSDNPGYGYTFGSGTRLTVV.

This clone was observed a handful of times. The genes are TRBV10-3 and TRBJ1-1, with D tentatively TRBD1 (5 bases). Per the germline V gene, CDR1 is ENHRY and CDR2 is SYGVKD. V was trimmed by 0 bases and J by 1 base, leaving 9 bases between them. The CDR3 is 15 amino acids. In DNA form, the CDR3 reads TGTGCCATCAGTGAGTCTCGACAGACGAACACTGAAGCTTTCTTT. It is translated as CAISESRQTNTEAFF.

This chain joins TRBV10-2 and TRBJ1-4, with 7 bases fitting TRBD1. This CDR3 contains 16 residues. The V gene's germline CDR1 is WSHSY and CDR2 SAAADI. The trim removed 5 bases at V and 8 bases at J, leaving 14 bases unmatched. The CDR3 sequence is CASSTKTGWSLEKLFF. CDR3 DNA sequence: TGCGCCAGCAGTACGAAGACAGGGTGGTCCTTGGAAAAACTGTTTTTT.